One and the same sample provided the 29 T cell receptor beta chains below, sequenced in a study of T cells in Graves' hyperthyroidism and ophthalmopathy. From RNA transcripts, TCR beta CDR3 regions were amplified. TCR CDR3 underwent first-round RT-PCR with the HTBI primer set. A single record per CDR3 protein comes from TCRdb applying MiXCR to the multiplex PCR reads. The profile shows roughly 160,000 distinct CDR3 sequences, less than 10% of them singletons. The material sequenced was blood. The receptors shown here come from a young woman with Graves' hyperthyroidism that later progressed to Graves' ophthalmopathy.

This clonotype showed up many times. CDR3 in DNA: TGTGCCAGCAGCACCGGGACAAGTCCCTACAATGAGCAGTTCTTC. It codes for CASSTGTSPYNEQFF. This chain uses TRBV5-6 with TRBJ2-1; TRBD1 might be the D (6 bases). The CDR3 is 15 amino acids. Trimming took off 4 bases at V and 2 bases at J, with 13 bases between the two ends. Germline assignment: CDR1 SGHDT and CDR2 YYEEEE.

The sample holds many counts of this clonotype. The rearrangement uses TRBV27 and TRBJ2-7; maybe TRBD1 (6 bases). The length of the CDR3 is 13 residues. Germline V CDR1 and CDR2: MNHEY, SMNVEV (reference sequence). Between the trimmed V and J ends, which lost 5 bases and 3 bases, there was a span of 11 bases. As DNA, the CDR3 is TGTGCCAGCAGTATCCTGACAGGCTACGAGCAGTACTTC. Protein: CASSILTGYEQYF.

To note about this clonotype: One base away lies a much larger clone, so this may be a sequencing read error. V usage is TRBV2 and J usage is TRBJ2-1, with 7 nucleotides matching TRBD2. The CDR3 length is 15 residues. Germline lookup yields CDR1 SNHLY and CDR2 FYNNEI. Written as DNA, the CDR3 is TGTGCCAGCAAGGGTACTAGCGTCCTCTACAATGAGCGGTTCTTC. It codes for CASKGTSVLYNERFF. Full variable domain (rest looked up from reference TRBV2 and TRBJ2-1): EPEVTQTPSHQVTQMGQEVILRCVPISNHLYFYWYRQILGQKVEFLVSFYNNEISEKSEIFDDQFSVERPDGSNFTLKIRSTKLEDSAMYFCASKGTSVLYNERFFGPGTRLTVL.

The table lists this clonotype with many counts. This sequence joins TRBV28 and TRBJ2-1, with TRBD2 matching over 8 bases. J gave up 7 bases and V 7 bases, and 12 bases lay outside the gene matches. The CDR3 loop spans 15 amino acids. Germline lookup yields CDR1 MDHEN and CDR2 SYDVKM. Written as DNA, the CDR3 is TGTGCCAGCACCTCCTTGGAAGCGGGGGTAAATGAGCAGTTCTTC. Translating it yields CASTSLEAGVNEQFF.

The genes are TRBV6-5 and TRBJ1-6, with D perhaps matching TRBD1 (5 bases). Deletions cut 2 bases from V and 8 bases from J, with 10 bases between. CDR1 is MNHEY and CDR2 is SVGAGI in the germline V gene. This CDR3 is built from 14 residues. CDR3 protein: CASSYRGGDSPLHF. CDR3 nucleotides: TGTGCCAGCAGTTACAGGGGAGGTGATTCACCCCTCCACTTT.

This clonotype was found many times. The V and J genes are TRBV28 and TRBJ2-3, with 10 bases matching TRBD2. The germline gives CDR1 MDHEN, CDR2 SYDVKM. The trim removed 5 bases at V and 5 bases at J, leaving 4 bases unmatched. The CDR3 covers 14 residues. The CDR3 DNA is TGTGCCAGCAGTGAGCGGGGGGGCTTAGATACGCAGTATTTT. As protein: CASSERGGLDTQYF. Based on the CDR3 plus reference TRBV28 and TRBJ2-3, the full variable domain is DVKVTQSSRYLVKRTGEKVFLECVQDMDHENMFWYRQDPGLGLRLIYFSYDVKMKEKGDIPEGYSVSREKKERFSLILESASTNQTSMYLCASSERGGLDTQYFGPGTRLTVL.

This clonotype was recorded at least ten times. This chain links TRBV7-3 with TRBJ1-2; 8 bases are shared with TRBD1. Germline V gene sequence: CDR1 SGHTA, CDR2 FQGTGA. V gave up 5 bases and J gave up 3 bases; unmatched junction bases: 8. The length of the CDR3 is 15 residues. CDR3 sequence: CASSPPDRDHYGYTF. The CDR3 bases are TGTGCCAGCAGCCCCCCGGACAGGGACCACTATGGCTACACCTTC.

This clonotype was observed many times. The CDR3 sequence is CSVGSTVTGVEDGYTF. The CDR3 DNA is TGCAGCGTTGGGTCGACCGTAACAGGGGTGGAGGATGGCTACACCTTC. The chain carries TRBV29-1 and TRBJ1-2; 7 positions match TRBD1. After removal of 4 bases from V and 6 bases from J, the junction contained 17 bases not matched to a gene. CDR3 size: 16 residues. In germline, CDR1 is SQVTM, CDR2 ANQGSEA.

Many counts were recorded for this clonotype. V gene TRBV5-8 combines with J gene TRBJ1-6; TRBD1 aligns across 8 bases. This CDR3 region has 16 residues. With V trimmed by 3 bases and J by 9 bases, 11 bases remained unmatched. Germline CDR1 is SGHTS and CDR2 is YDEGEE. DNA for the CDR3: TGTGCCAGCAGCTCCCCTCCAGGCAGGGGGCGTTCACCCCTCCACTTT. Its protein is CASSSPPGRGRSPLHF.

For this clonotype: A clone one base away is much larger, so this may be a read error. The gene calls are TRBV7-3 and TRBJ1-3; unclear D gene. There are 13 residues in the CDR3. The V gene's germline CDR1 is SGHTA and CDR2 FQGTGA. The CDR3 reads CASSPPSGNTTYF. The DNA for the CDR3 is TGTGCCAGCAGCCCCCCTTCTGGAAACACCACATATTTT.

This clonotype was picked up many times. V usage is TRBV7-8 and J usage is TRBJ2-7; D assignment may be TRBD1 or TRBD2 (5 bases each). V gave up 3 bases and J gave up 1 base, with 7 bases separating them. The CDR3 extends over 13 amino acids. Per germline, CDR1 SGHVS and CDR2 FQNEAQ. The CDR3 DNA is TGTGCCAGCAGCTTGGGGGTGTCCTACGAGCAGTACTTC. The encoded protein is CASSLGVSYEQYF.

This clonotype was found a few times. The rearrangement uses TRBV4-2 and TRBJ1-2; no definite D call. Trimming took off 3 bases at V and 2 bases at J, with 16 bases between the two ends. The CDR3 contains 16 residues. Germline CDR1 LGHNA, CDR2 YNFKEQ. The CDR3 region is CASSQTSEGRNYGYTF. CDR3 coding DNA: TGTGCCAGCAGCCAGACGTCGGAGGGCCGCAACTATGGCTACACCTTC.

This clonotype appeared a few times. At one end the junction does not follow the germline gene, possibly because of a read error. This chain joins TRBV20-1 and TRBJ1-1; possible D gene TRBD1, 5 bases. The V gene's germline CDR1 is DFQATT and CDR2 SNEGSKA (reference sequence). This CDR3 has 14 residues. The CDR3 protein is CSARETGSGTEASF. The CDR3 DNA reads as TGCAGTGCTAGAGAAACAGGCTCAGGCACTGAAGCTTCCTTT.

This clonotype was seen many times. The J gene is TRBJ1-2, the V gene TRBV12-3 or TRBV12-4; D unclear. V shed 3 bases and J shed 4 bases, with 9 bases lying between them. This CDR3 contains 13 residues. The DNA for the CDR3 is TGTGCCAGCAGTTTGTCTGGGATCTATGGCTACACCTTC. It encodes CASSLSGIYGYTF.

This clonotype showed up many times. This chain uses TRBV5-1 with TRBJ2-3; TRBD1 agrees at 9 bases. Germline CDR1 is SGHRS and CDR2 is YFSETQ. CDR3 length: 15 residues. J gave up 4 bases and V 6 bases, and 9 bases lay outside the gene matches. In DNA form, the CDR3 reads TGCGCCAGCATCCCGGGACAGGGTAGTTCAGATACGCAGTATTTT. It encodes CASIPGQGSSDTQYF.

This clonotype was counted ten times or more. CDR3 in amino acids: CASTRYGQRRSSGNTIYF. The CDR3 DNA reads TGTGCCAGCACGCGATATGGACAGCGAAGAAGCTCTGGAAACACCATATATTTT. V gene TRBV28 combines with J gene TRBJ1-3, with D perhaps TRBD1 (6 bases). V shed 7 bases and J shed 0 bases, with 22 bases lying between them. Germline CDR1 and CDR2: MDHEN and SYDVKM. This CDR3 is 18 amino acids long.

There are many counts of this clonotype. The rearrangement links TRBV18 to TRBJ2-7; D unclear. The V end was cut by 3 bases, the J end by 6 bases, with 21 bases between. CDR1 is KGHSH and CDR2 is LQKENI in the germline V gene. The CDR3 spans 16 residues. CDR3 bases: TGTGCCAGCTCACCGGCTCGCTCAGTTCAGGCCTCCGAGCAGTACTTC. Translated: CASSPARSVQASEQYF.

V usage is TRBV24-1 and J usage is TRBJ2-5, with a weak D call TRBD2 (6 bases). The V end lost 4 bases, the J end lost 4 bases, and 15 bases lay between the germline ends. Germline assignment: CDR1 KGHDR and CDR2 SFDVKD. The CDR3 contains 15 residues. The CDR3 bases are TGTGCCACCAGTGAAGGAGGGGCAGGACGAGAGACCCAGTACTTC. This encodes CATSEGGAGRETQYF.

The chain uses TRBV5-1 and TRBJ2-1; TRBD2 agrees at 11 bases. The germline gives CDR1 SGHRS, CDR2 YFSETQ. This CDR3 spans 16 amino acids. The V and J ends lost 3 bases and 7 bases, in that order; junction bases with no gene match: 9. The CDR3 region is CASSSNSGRGRNEQFF. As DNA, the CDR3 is TGCGCCAGCAGCTCAAATAGCGGGAGGGGGAGGAATGAGCAGTTCTTC.

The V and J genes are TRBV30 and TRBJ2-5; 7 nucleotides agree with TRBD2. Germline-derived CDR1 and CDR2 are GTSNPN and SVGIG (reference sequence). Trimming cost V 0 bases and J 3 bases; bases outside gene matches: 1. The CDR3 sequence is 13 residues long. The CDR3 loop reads CAWSVRGEETQYF. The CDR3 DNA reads TGTGCCTGGAGTGTACGGGGGGAAGAGACCCAGTACTTC.

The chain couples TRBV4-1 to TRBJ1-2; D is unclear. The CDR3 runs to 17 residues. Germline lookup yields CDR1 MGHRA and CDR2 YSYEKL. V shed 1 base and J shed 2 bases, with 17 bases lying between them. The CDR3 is CASSQVSAFILNYGYTF. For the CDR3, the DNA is TGCGCCAGCAGCCAAGTTTCGGCCTTCATCCTCAACTATGGCTACACCTTC.

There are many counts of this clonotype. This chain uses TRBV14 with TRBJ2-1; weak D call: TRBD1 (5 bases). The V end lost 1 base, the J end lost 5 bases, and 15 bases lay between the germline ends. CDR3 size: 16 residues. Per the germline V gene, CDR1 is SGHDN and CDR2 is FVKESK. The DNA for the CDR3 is TGTGCCAGCAGCCAAGTTGTGGGCAGGGCTGACAATGAGCAGTTCTTC. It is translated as CASSQVVGRADNEQFF.

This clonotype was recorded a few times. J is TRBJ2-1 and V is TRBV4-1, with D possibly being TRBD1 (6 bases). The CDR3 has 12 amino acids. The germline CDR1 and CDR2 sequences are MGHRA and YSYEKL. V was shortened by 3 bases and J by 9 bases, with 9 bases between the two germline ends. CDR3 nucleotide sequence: TGCGCCAGCAGCCATCAGGGGACTGAGCAGTTCTTC. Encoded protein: CASSHQGTEQFF.

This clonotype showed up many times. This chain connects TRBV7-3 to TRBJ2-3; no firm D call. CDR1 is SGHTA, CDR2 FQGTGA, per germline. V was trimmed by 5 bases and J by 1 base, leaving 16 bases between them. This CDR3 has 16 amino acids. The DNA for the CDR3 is TGTGCCAGCAGCCCTATCAGTGACGGACGCACAGATACGCAGTATTTT. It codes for CASSPISDGRTDTQYF.

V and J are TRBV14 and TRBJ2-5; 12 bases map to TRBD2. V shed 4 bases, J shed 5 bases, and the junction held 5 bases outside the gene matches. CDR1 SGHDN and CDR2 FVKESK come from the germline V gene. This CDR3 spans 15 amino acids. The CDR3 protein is CASSRLAGVRETQYF. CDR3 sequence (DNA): TGTGCCAGCAGCCGACTAGCGGGAGTACGGGAGACCCAGTACTTC. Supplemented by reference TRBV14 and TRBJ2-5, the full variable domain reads EAGVTQFPSHSVIEKGQTVTLRCDPISGHDNLYWYRRVMGKEIKFLLHFVKESKQDESGMPNNRFLAERTGGTYSTLKVQPAELEDSGVYFCASSRLAGVRETQYFGPGTRLLVL.

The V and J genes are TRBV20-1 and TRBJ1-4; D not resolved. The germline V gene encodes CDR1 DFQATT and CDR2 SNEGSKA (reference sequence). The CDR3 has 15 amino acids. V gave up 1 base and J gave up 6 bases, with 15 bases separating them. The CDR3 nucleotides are TGCAGTGCTAGAGGGAGCGGGATAGACGATGAAAAACTGTTTTTT. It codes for CSARGSGIDDEKLFF.

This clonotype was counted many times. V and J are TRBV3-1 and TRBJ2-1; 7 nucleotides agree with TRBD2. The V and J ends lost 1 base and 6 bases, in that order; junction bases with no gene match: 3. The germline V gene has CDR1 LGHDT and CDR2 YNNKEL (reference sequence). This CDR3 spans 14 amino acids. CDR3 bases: TGTGCCAGCAGCCAAGCGGGGGGAGGCAATGAGCAGTTCTTC. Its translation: CASSQAGGGNEQFF.

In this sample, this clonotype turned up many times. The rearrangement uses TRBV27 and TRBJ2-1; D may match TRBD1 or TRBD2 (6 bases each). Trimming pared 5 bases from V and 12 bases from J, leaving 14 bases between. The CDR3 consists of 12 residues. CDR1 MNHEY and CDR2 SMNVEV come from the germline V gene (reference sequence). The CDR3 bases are TGTGCCAGCAGTGTAGCGGAGGGGGGGCAGTTCTTC. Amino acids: CASSVAEGGQFF.

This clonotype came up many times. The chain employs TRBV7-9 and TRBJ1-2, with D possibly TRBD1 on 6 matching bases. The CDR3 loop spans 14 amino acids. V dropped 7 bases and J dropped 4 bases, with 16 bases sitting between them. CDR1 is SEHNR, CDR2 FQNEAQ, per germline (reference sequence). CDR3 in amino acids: CASTDRDTVYGYTF. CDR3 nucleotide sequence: TGTGCCAGCACCGACCGGGACACCGTCTATGGCTACACCTTC. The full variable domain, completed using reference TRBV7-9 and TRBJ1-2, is DTGVSQNPRHKITKRGQNVTFRCDPISEHNRLYWYRQTLGQGPEFLTYFQNEAQLEKSRLLSDRFSAERPKGSFSTLEIQRTEQGDSAMYLCASTDRDTVYGYTFGSGTRLTVV.